The T cell receptor (beta chain) described here comes from a study of blood T cell repertoires in COVID-19. Study at large: Acute-phase and convalescent COVID-19 samples originated in the United States, Italy and Spain. T cells, B-cell-depleted T cells, or PBMCs supplied cDNA or gDNA.

Original data processing: Amplified reference gene primers provided the basis for estimating nucleated cell counts. This table comes from immunoSEQ multiplex PCR, and its TCRdb copy is limited to in-frame clones, with some not included. V and J calls and clone size are as listed in that table; D and trimming were resolved from the DNA. The sample records 240,000 or so clones, about 82% being singletons. The origin of this receptor is a man aged 80 or over with acute or convalescent COVID-19. Material: peripheral blood.

The CDR3 sequence: CASSLLGRVDQPQHF. CDR3 nucleotides: TGTGCCAGCAGTTTATTGGGCAGGGTCGATCAGCCCCAGCATTTT. The V gene is TRBV27, the J gene TRBJ1-5; D perhaps matches TRBD1 (5 bases). This CDR3 contains 15 residues. Germline loops: CDR1 MNHEY, CDR2 SMNVEV (reference sequence). V shed 1 base and J shed 5 bases, with 12 bases lying between them.